This T cell receptor (beta chain) was recorded in a study of spatial heterogeneity in lung cancer. Study at large: Unique TCR and UMI combinations averaged more than ten appearances each in raw reads.

Time point given: sample taken at primary tumor resection. Unsorted tumor, nontumor lung tissue or cryopreserved PBMC supplied the whole RNA. The donors were 72 patients with non-small cell lung cancer that was early-stage and untreated. TCRdb reanalysed the 5' RACE reads using MiXCR and keeps one entry per CDR3 protein. The sample carries more than 50,000 distinct CDR3 sequences, roughly 6.5% recorded once. The CDR3 has 15 amino acids. V shed 0 bases and J 4 bases; nucleotides not matched to a gene: 8. Germline CDR1 and CDR2: SQVTM and ANQGSEA. There are many counts of this clonotype. The rearrangement links TRBV29-1 to TRBJ1-2; 7 bases align to TRBD1. The TCR was taken from a female donor with early-stage non-small cell lung cancer. The sample consisted of PBMCs, taken at surgery. DNA of the CDR3: TGCAGCGTTGAAGATCGCACAGGGGAAGTCTATGGCTACACCTTC. This sequence encodes CSVEDRTGEVYGYTF.